The clone carrying this T cell receptor beta chain was seen ten or more times. Its matching antigen is unknown. This sample stems from a study of breast tumors, draining lymph nodes, adjacent tissues. TCRdb re-called the multiplex PCR reads through MiXCR, storing one row per CDR3 protein. The table has roughly 120,000 distinct CDR3 sequences, approximately 20% seen once. Findings and caveats of the study: Tumor repertoires ranked between lymph nodes and nontumor tissue in diversity, with V and J gene preferences. Tumor T cell lymph node origin was a supported hypothesis, not proven.

Axillary draining lymph nodes of breast cancer patients supplied the node samples. This receptor was taken from a female donor with breast cancer. Some clones in this sample may be carry-over from other donors' samples. What was sequenced was axillary lymph node tissue.

The CDR3 is CASRRLAGIGELFF. The DNA of the CDR3 is TGTGCCAGTAGGAGACTAGCGGGTATCGGGGAGCTGTTTTTT. The chain links TRBV19 to TRBJ2-2, with 10 bases lining up with TRBD2. Looked up from germline, CDR1 is LNHDA and CDR2 is SQIVND (reference sequence). This CDR3 has 14 amino acids. Trimming took 6 bases from V and 7 from J; bases not matched to a gene: 5.